These 8 T cell receptor beta chains came from one sample sequenced in a study of breast tumors, draining lymph nodes, adjacent tissues. The lymph nodes were axillary draining lymph nodes from breast cancer patients. TCRdb reprocessed the multiplex PCR reads with MiXCR, giving one entry per CDR3 protein. Of some 100,000 distinct CDR3 sequences listed, about 20% were seen once; the top ten hold roughly 1.2%. Sample: axillary lymph node tissue. The source of these receptors is a female donor with breast cancer. Some clones in this sample may be carry-over from other donors' samples.

This clonotype was seen ten or more times. The chain recombines TRBV5-1 with TRBJ2-2; 14 bases match TRBD2. With 3 bases clipped from V and 7 bases from J, the junction kept 8 bases outside the gene matches. Germline V lookup: CDR1 SGHRS, CDR2 YFSETQ. This CDR3 is 17 amino acids long. The CDR3 DNA follows: TGCGCCAGCAGCTCTGGGACTAGCGGGAGTTACGGCGGGGAGCTGTTTTTT. This sequence encodes CASSSGTSGSYGGELFF.

This clonotype has a count of ten or more. The chain recombines TRBV9 with TRBJ2-7, with D unclear. CDR1 is SGDLS, CDR2 YYNGEE, per germline. The CDR3 spans 13 residues. The V end lost 3 bases, the J end lost 0 bases, and 7 bases lay between the germline ends. For the CDR3, the DNA is TGTGCCAGCAGCGAAGACAACTCCTACGAGCAGTACTTC. It specifies CASSEDNSYEQYF.

Ten or more counts support this clonotype. The chain combines TRBV20-1 with TRBJ2-5; D is unresolved. The CDR3 runs 14 residues. Germline V CDR1 and CDR2: DFQATT, SNEGSKA (reference sequence). Trimming took off 0 bases at V and 1 base at J, with 9 bases between the two ends. The CDR3 reads CSAREVPGQETQYF. Here the CDR3 DNA reads TGCAGTGCTAGAGAGGTACCGGGCCAAGAGACCCAGTACTTC.

This clonotype was picked up many times. The chain uses TRBV6-1 and TRBJ1-5, with D uncertain. Germline-derived CDR1 and CDR2 are MNHNS and SASEGT. There are 14 residues in the CDR3. The V and J ends lost 8 bases and 5 bases respectively, with 16 bases between them. The CDR3 here is CASALSPADQPQHF. The CDR3 DNA follows: TGTGCCAGCGCCCTCTCCCCGGCCGATCAGCCCCAGCATTTT.

This clonotype was seen a handful of times. Here the CDR3 reads CASRPVQAGATDTQYF. DNA for the CDR3: TGTGCCAGCAGACCAGTCCAAGCGGGGGCCACAGATACGCAGTATTTT. The chain combines TRBV4-2 with TRBJ2-3; 8 bases line up with TRBD2. V lost 6 bases to trimming and J lost 2 bases; unmatched junction nucleotides: 10. In germline, CDR1 is LGHNA, CDR2 YNFKEQ. CDR3 size: 16 residues.

In this sample, this clonotype turned up many times. V usage is TRBV19 and J usage is TRBJ2-7; TRBD2 aligns across 13 bases. The V and J ends lost 1 base and 6 bases, in that order; junction bases with no gene match: 15. The germline V gene encodes CDR1 LNHDA and CDR2 SQIVND (reference sequence). The CDR3 runs to 19 residues. CDR3 DNA: TGTGCCAGTAGTATAGTACACAAGGGGACTAGCGGGATTTGGGGCGAGCAGTACTTC. Amino acid sequence: CASSIVHKGTSGIWGEQYF. Variable domain in full (rest from reference TRBV19 and TRBJ2-7): DGGITQSPKYLFRKEGQNVTLSCEQNLNHDAMYWYRQDPGQGLRLIYYSQIVNDFQKGDIAEGYSVSREKKESFPLTVTSAQKNPTAFYLCASSIVHKGTSGIWGEQYFGPGTRLTVT.

This clonotype was recorded a few times. J is TRBJ1-1 and V is TRBV7-8; the D is unclear. V lost 2 bases and J 0 bases, leaving 10 bases between the germline ends. Looked up from germline, CDR1 is SGHVS and CDR2 is FQNEAQ. The CDR3 is made up of 15 amino acids. CDR3 loop: CASSLSSGMNTEAFF. In DNA form, the CDR3 reads TGTGCCAGCAGCTTATCGTCGGGGATGAACACTGAAGCTTTCTTT. Combining the CDR3 with reference TRBV7-8 and TRBJ1-1 gives the whole variable domain GAGVSQSPRYKVAKRGQDVALRCDPISGHVSLFWYQQALGQGPEFLTYFQNEAQLDKSGLPSDRFFAERPEGSVSTLKIQRTQQEDSAVYLCASSLSSGMNTEAFFGQGTRLTVV.

This clonotype was observed at least ten times. The chain has TRBV5-1 and TRBJ2-5; D not resolved. Germline V gene lookup returns CDR1 SGHRS and CDR2 YFSETQ. This CDR3 is 14 amino acids long. Trimming left V 0 bases short and J 0 bases short, with 6 bases between. The CDR3 loop is CASSLELNQETQYF. In DNA, the CDR3 is TGCGCCAGCAGCTTGGAACTGAACCAAGAGACCCAGTACTTC.